Following are 28 T cell receptor beta chains from one sample sequenced in a study of cytomegalovirus exposure and HLA in healthy donors. Profiling relied on immunoSEQ multiplex PCR, and the TCRdb table lists in-frame clones only, not all of them. The sample shows about 240,000 clones, about 90% of them seen only once. The sample consisted of PBMCs. The receptors stem from a woman aged 25 to 39 in good health and CMV-seropositive.

The chain uses TRBV2 and TRBJ2-3, with D maybe TRBD2 (6 bases). The V end was cut by 5 bases, the J end by 4 bases, with 25 bases between. The germline gives CDR1 SNHLY, CDR2 FYNNEI. The CDR3 covers 18 residues. The CDR3 sequence: CASSRPTSEGLFADTQYF. In DNA form, the CDR3 reads TGTGCCAGCAGTAGACCCACTTCGGAGGGCCTTTTTGCAGATACGCAGTATTTT.

V is TRBV18 and J is TRBJ2-1, with 7 bases aligning to TRBD2. V gave up 2 bases and J gave up 7 bases; unmatched junction bases: 14. Germline V gene sequence: CDR1 KGHSH, CDR2 LQKENI. The CDR3 is 17 residues long. CDR3 amino acids: CASSPARRESGTNEQFF. CDR3 sequence (DNA): TGTGCCAGCTCACCAGCTCGGCGGGAGAGTGGTACGAATGAGCAGTTCTTC.

This CDR3 reads CASSGGTRLYF. The CDR3 bases are TGTGCCAGCAGTGGTGGGACTCGGCTGTACTTC. The chain links TRBV27 to TRBJ2-7, with TRBD2 as a possible D gene (6 bases). CDR1 is MNHEY, CDR2 SMNVEV, per germline (reference sequence). CDR3 size: 11 residues. With 5 bases removed from V and 12 bases from J, the gap between germline ends came to 14 bases.

The chain joins TRBV11-3 to TRBJ1-4, with 8 bases lining up with TRBD1. This CDR3 spans 14 amino acids. Germline-derived CDR1 and CDR2 are SGHNT and YENEEA. The trim removed 5 bases at V and 4 bases at J, leaving 3 bases unmatched. CDR3 residues: CASSQDRVNEKLFF. The CDR3 nucleotides are TGTGCCAGCAGCCAGGACAGGGTTAATGAAAAACTGTTTTTT.

The chain combines TRBV7-2 with TRBJ2-1; weak D call: TRBD2 (6 bases). Trimming removed 3 bases from V and 4 bases from J, with 13 bases in between. The CDR3 covers 15 residues. Germline values: CDR1 SGHTA, CDR2 FQGNSA. CDR3 amino acids: CASSLEGMGYNEQFF. CDR3 bases: TGTGCCAGCAGCTTGGAGGGTATGGGATACAATGAGCAGTTCTTC.

J is TRBJ2-3 and V is TRBV5-1, with TRBD2 identical over 9 bases. V lost 0 bases, J lost 6 bases, and 5 bases stayed unmatched. The CDR3 extends over 15 amino acids. CDR1 SGHRS and CDR2 YFSETQ come from the germline V gene. CDR3 in DNA: TGCGCCAGCAGCTTGGTCCTAGCGGGATCCGATACGCAGTATTTT. Its protein is CASSLVLAGSDTQYF. Looking up the rest from reference TRBV5-1 and TRBJ2-3 gives the full variable domain: KAGVTQTPRYLIKTRGQQVTLSCSPISGHRSVSWYQQTPGQGLQFLFEYFSETQRNKGNFPGRFSGRQFSNSRSEMNVSTLELGDSALYLCASSLVLAGSDTQYFGPGTRLTVL.

The rearrangement links TRBV4-1 to TRBJ2-7; perhaps TRBD2 as D (5 bases). Germline lookup yields CDR1 MGHRA and CDR2 YSYEKL. This CDR3 has 16 amino acids. The V end lost 4 bases, the J end lost 3 bases, and 19 bases lay between the germline ends. Here the CDR3 reads CASSPTTAGLNYEQYF. The CDR3 region has the DNA TGCGCCAGCAGCCCGACGACGGCGGGCCTTAACTACGAGCAGTACTTC.

The chain couples TRBV9 to TRBJ1-1; D remains unclear. The germline V gene has CDR1 SGDLS and CDR2 YYNGEE. CDR3 length: 15 amino acids. V was pared by 5 bases and J by 2 bases, with 16 bases between. The CDR3 sequence: CASSHPQTHNTEAFF. The DNA of the CDR3 is TGTGCCAGCAGTCATCCCCAAACACACAACACTGAAGCTTTCTTT.

This chain joins TRBV19 and TRBJ2-7; perhaps TRBD2 as D (5 bases). CDR1 is LNHDA, CDR2 SQIVND, per germline (reference sequence). This CDR3 has 16 residues. V lost 1 base to trimming and J lost 0 bases, with 13 bases between them. The DNA of the CDR3 is TGTGCCAGTAGTATAGGTCCCCGGGGTTCCTCCTACGAGCAGTACTTC. It is translated as CASSIGPRGSSYEQYF.

The chain employs TRBV5-1 and TRBJ2-7; 11 positions agree with TRBD2. Germline CDR1 is SGHRS and CDR2 is YFSETQ. This CDR3 has 16 amino acids. With V trimmed by 2 bases and J by 4 bases, 8 bases remained unmatched. The CDR3 loop reads CASSLRLVAGGYEQYF. Here the CDR3 DNA reads TGCGCCAGCAGCTTACGACTGGTAGCGGGGGGGTACGAGCAGTACTTC.

The chain combines TRBV28 with TRBJ1-1, with 7 bases aligning to TRBD1. This CDR3 has 14 amino acids. Looked up from germline, CDR1 is MDHEN and CDR2 is SYDVKM. With 2 bases clipped from V and 4 bases from J, the junction kept 4 bases outside the gene matches. This CDR3 is CASSLGTVGTEAFF. In DNA form, the CDR3 reads TGTGCCAGCAGTTTAGGGACAGTAGGCACTGAAGCTTTCTTT. The full variable domain, rest sourced from reference TRBV28 and TRBJ1-1, is DVKVTQSSRYLVKRTGEKVFLECVQDMDHENMFWYRQDPGLGLRLIYFSYDVKMKEKGDIPEGYSVSREKKERFSLILESASTNQTSMYLCASSLGTVGTEAFFGQGTRLTVV.

The rearrangement joins TRBV14 to TRBJ2-5; D not resolved. The CDR3 extends over 14 amino acids. Trimming stripped 1 base from V and 3 bases from J, with 9 bases between. CDR1 SGHDN and CDR2 FVKESK come from the germline V gene. CDR3 in amino acids: CASSQAGYKETQYF. The CDR3, as DNA: TGTGCCAGCAGCCAAGCGGGTTATAAAGAGACCCAGTACTTC.

The chain is built from TRBV5-4 and TRBJ1-2; D might be TRBD1 (5 bases). Germline CDR1 reads SGHNT; CDR2 reads YYREEE (reference sequence). V gave up 7 bases and J gave up 3 bases, with 10 bases separating them. This CDR3 spans 12 amino acids. CDR3 protein: CASLEGDYGYTF. The CDR3 bases are TGTGCCAGCTTGGAAGGGGACTATGGCTACACCTTC.

J is TRBJ2-1 and V is TRBV25-1; D remains ambiguous. Germline V gene data show CDR1 as MGHDK and CDR2 as SYGVNS. There are 14 residues in the CDR3. Between the trimmed V and J ends, which lost 1 base and 6 bases, there was a span of 10 bases. The CDR3 DNA reads as TGTGCCAGCAGTGAATTTTTTAGCAGCAATGAGCAGTTCTTC. Encoded protein: CASSEFFSSNEQFF.

The chain links TRBV5-1 to TRBJ1-3; D possibly corresponds to TRBD1 (5 bases). The V and J ends lost 0 bases and 0 bases respectively, with 13 bases between them. The CDR3 spans 17 residues. CDR1 and CDR2 from the germline V gene are SGHRS and YFSETQ. The CDR3 bases are TGCGCCAGCAGCTTGGTCGGAGGGACCCTCTCTGGAAACACCATATATTTT. Amino acids: CASSLVGGTLSGNTIYF.

This rearrangement joins TRBV5-1 to TRBJ1-1; D unresolved. This CDR3 spans 13 amino acids. V lost 4 bases to trimming and J lost 0 bases, with 7 bases between them. The V gene's germline CDR1 is SGHRS and CDR2 YFSETQ. The CDR3 sequence is CASSAVMNTEAFF. The CDR3, as DNA: TGCGCCAGCAGCGCGGTCATGAACACTGAAGCTTTCTTT.

Only a few counts were recorded for this clone. The chain uses TRBV5-1 and TRBJ2-2, with TRBD1 identical over 7 bases. The V gene end was trimmed by 4 bases and the J gene end by 0 bases; junction bases not matched to a gene: 3. The CDR3 extends over 15 amino acids. Germline CDR1 and CDR2: SGHRS and YFSETQ. The CDR3 DNA reads TGCGCCAGCAGCAAGGGACAGACGAACACCGGGGAGCTGTTTTTT. Residues: CASSKGQTNTGELFF.

This sequence joins TRBV6-5 and TRBJ1-4, with TRBD1 matching over 8 bases. Trimming took 6 bases from V and 6 from J; bases not matched to a gene: 6. This CDR3 spans 14 amino acids. Germline values: CDR1 MNHEY, CDR2 SVGAGI. The CDR3 loop reads CASSFAGGDEKLFF. The DNA of the CDR3 is TGTGCCAGCAGCTTCGCAGGGGGCGATGAAAAACTGTTTTTT.

This chain connects TRBV11-2 to TRBJ2-5, with a possible D match to TRBD1 (6 bases). The V gene lost 4 bases and the J gene lost 5 bases, with 14 bases spanning the gap. The CDR3 runs 14 residues. Germline CDR1 SGHAT, CDR2 FQNNGV. DNA for the CDR3: TGTGCCAGCAGCTCCAGTTGGGGGCGCGAGACCCAGTACTTC. Protein product: CASSSSWGRETQYF.

In this sample, this clone turned up a few times. The chain links TRBV18 to TRBJ1-5; 7 bases are a match to TRBD1. Germline assignment: CDR1 KGHSH and CDR2 LQKENI. This CDR3 is 13 amino acids long. V gave up 6 bases and J gave up 3 bases; unmatched junction bases: 2. CDR3 nucleotide sequence: TGTGCCAGCTCGACAGGGAACAATCAGCCCCAGCATTTT. Its protein is CASSTGNNQPQHF.

This clone was seen a single time. V is TRBV13 and J is TRBJ2-7; 8 nucleotides agree with TRBD2. The trim removed 6 bases at V and 3 bases at J, leaving 4 bases unmatched. Germline V gene sequence: CDR1 PRHDT, CDR2 FYEKMQ (reference sequence). The CDR3 runs 13 residues. The CDR3 sequence: CASSKGLGYEQYF. Here the CDR3 DNA reads TGTGCCAGCAGTAAGGGACTAGGCTACGAGCAGTACTTC.

This clone came up once. V and J are TRBV30 and TRBJ1-4; unclear D gene. From germline, CDR1 is GTSNPN and CDR2 SVGIG (reference sequence). V gave up 0 bases and J gave up 8 bases, with 13 bases separating them. The CDR3 is 14 residues long. This chain's CDR3 is CAWSVTGLREKLFF. DNA of the CDR3: TGTGCCTGGAGTGTAACGGGGTTAAGGGAAAAACTGTTTTTT.

Concerning this clone itself: The junction departs from the called germline gene at one end, perhaps through a read error. The chain recombines TRBV4-2 with TRBJ2-7; 8 nucleotides agree with TRBD2. Germline V gene lookup returns CDR1 LGHNA and CDR2 YNFKEQ. The length of the CDR3 is 15 residues. CDR3 protein: CASSQGGAGVNEQYF. CDR3 bases: TGTGCCAGCAGTCAAGGGGGAGCGGGAGTAAACGAGCAGTACTTC.

This clone was detected a few times. V and J are TRBV11-1 and TRBJ2-1; D gene unclear. This CDR3 has 12 amino acids. V was pared by 1 base and J by 8 bases, with 6 bases between. Germline CDR1 SGHAT, CDR2 FQDESV (reference sequence). The CDR3 nucleotides are TGTGCCAGCAGCTTAGGAGAGCATGAGCAGTTCTTC. This gives the protein CASSLGEHEQFF.

This clone was observed once. The rearrangement links TRBV28 to TRBJ1-2, with a tentative D call TRBD1 (5 bases). V was trimmed by 7 bases and J by 8 bases, leaving 20 bases between them. Germline loops: CDR1 MDHEN, CDR2 SYDVKM. CDR3 length equals 14 residues. Written as DNA, the CDR3 is TGTGCCAGCACCGAAGGGTCGTGGGGCGGCGGCTACACCTTC. Encoded protein: CASTEGSWGGGYTF.

J is TRBJ2-1 and V is TRBV11-2; TRBD2 matches 12 bases. CDR3 size: 16 residues. V trimming: 5 bases; J trimming: 2 bases; junction bases outside the gene matches: 4. Germline-derived CDR1 and CDR2 are SGHAT and FQNNGV. The CDR3, as DNA: TGTGCCAGCAGCCCCGGACTAGCGGGGCCCTACAATGAGCAGTTCTTC. Its protein is CASSPGLAGPYNEQFF.

This chain uses TRBV10-3 with TRBJ2-1, with 15 bases matching TRBD2. Germline-derived CDR1 and CDR2 are ENHRY and SYGVKD. V lost 10 bases, J lost 0 bases, and 4 bases stayed unmatched. The CDR3 spans 16 residues. CDR3 DNA sequence: TGTGCCACCGGACTAGCGGGAGGGAGCTCCTACAATGAGCAGTTCTTC. Translated, it gives CATGLAGGSSYNEQFF.

The V and J genes are TRBV9 and TRBJ2-7, with TRBD1 matching 8 bases. V lost 0 bases and J lost 7; bases outside the gene matches: 3. The V gene's germline CDR1 is SGDLS and CDR2 YYNGEE. The CDR3 runs 13 residues. As DNA, the CDR3 is TGTGCCAGCAGCGTAGGGACAGGGCGGGAGCAGTACTTC. Protein sequence: CASSVGTGREQYF.